This entry concerns a single T cell receptor beta chain. TCRdb reanalysed the 5' RACE reads using MiXCR and keeps one entry per CDR3 protein. The sample records about 690,000 distinct CDR3 sequences, around 21% being singletons. The CDR3 length is 15 residues. V lost 1 base to trimming and J lost 6 bases; unmatched junction nucleotides: 4. Germline CDR1 reads SGHRS; CDR2 reads YFSETQ. This sample was included in a study of identical twins. These data were also filed under a second study, of T cells expressing NK-cell markers. That study reports: In over 5 donors, dominant CD3+CD56+NKG2C+ clonotypes ranked among the top 10 CD8+ clonotypes. These same clonotypes (in a handful of donors) also led the CD3+CD56-NKG2C+ fraction.

Sequenced material: PBMCs. The chain combines TRBV5-1 with TRBJ2-3; TRBD1 agrees at 11 bases. The sequence derives from a woman under 30 in good health. The CDR3 DNA reads as TGCGCCAGCAGCTTGACCGGACAGGGGGCCGATACGCAGTATTTT. This codes for CASSLTGQGADTQYF.